Listed below are T cell receptor beta chains from one sample, sequenced in a study of T cell responses to AZD1222 COVID-19 vaccine. Some clones are missing from TCRdb's copy, which holds only in-frame ones; the method was immunoSEQ multiplex PCR. Of some 66,000 clones listed, roughly nine tenths are singletons. Sequenced here: peripheral blood, sampled 28 days after the second AZD1222 dose. The origin of the receptors is an adult who received the AZD1222 COVID-19 vaccine. Each CDR3 is given with its conserved first and last residue. Fields, in order: J gene, clone size, CDR3 length, D gene, V gene, CDR3 protein, CDR3 DNA. A D gene is named only where the DNA matches it firmly. A clone size is listed for some rows: how often the clone was seen (once, few, many), or a class if it is expanded.

J gene: TRBJ2-1
clone size: NA
CDR3 length: 14
D gene: NA
V gene: TRBV4-1
CDR3 protein: CASSPEDSRDEQFF
CDR3 DNA: TGCGCCAGCAGCCCGGAGGACAGTCGGGATGAGCAGTTCTTC

J gene: TRBJ2-3
clone size: NA
CDR3 length: 16
D gene: TRBD2
V gene: TRBV7-2
CDR3 protein: CASSLGVAGDGDTQYF
CDR3 DNA: TGTGCCAGCAGCTTAGGAGTAGCGGGAGATGGGGATACGCAGTATTTT

J gene: TRBJ2-7
clone size: NA
CDR3 length: 14
D gene: TRBD1
V gene: TRBV28
CDR3 protein: CASSPGTALGEQYF
CDR3 DNA: TGTGCCAGCAGTCCCGGGACAGCGCTGGGAGAGCAGTACTTC

J gene: TRBJ2-7
clone size: NA
CDR3 length: 15
D gene: TRBD2
V gene: TRBV19
CDR3 protein: CASSGWASGSYEQYF
CDR3 DNA: TGTGCCAGTAGTGGGTGGGCTAGCGGGAGCTACGAGCAGTACTTC

J gene: TRBJ1-1
clone size: NA
CDR3 length: 13
D gene: NA
V gene: TRBV5-6
CDR3 protein: CASSFIPTGEAFF
CDR3 DNA: TGTGCCAGCAGCTTTATCCCCACAGGAGAAGCTTTCTTT

J gene: TRBJ2-7
clone size: NA
CDR3 length: 14
D gene: TRBD1
V gene: TRBV5-6
CDR3 protein: CASSPGQGRYEQYF
CDR3 DNA: TGTGCCAGCAGCCCGGGACAGGGGCGGTACGAGCAGTACTTC

J gene: TRBJ1-2
clone size: NA
CDR3 length: 14
D gene: NA
V gene: TRBV29-1
CDR3 protein: CSVEEVRGWGGYTF
CDR3 DNA: TGCAGCGTTGAAGAAGTCCGGGGATGGGGAGGCTACACCTTC

J gene: TRBJ1-1
clone size: NA
CDR3 length: 13
D gene: TRBD1
V gene: TRBV5-1
CDR3 protein: CASRLDREPEAFF
CDR3 DNA: TGCGCCAGCAGGTTAGACAGGGAGCCTGAAGCTTTCTTT

J gene: TRBJ1-1
clone size: NA
CDR3 length: 16
D gene: NA
V gene: TRBV5-1
CDR3 protein: CASSYPNRSMNTEAFF
CDR3 DNA: TGCGCCAGCAGCTACCCCAACAGGTCTATGAACACTGAAGCTTTCTTT

J gene: TRBJ2-2
clone size: NA
CDR3 length: 16
D gene: NA
V gene: TRBV25-1
CDR3 protein: CASYPIPSMNTGELFF
CDR3 DNA: TGTGCCAGCTATCCAATCCCCTCAATGAACACCGGGGAGCTGTTTTTT

J gene: TRBJ1-1
clone size: NA
CDR3 length: 15
D gene: NA
V gene: TRBV14
CDR3 protein: CASSQGGPTNTEAFF
CDR3 DNA: TGTGCCAGCAGCCAAGGGGGACCGACGAACACTGAAGCTTTCTTT

J gene: TRBJ2-1
clone size: NA
CDR3 length: 14
D gene: NA
V gene: TRBV18
CDR3 protein: CASSLSDGFDEQFF
CDR3 DNA: TGTGCCAGCTCACTTTCCGATGGGTTCGATGAGCAGTTCTTC

J gene: TRBJ2-7
clone size: NA
CDR3 length: 14
D gene: NA
V gene: TRBV11-1
CDR3 protein: CASSSPGTASEQYF
CDR3 DNA: TGTGCCAGCAGCTCACCCGGGACGGCAAGCGAGCAGTACTTC

J gene: TRBJ2-7
clone size: NA
CDR3 length: 14
D gene: TRBD1
V gene: TRBV3-1/TRBV3-2
CDR3 protein: CASSRSGTDPKQYF
CDR3 DNA: TGTGCCAGCAGCCGTTCCGGGACAGACCCTAAGCAGTACTTC

J gene: TRBJ2-2
clone size: few
CDR3 length: 15
D gene: TRBD2
V gene: TRBV7-6
CDR3 protein: CASSLSAGGRRELFF
CDR3 DNA: TGTGCCAGCAGCTTATCAGCGGGGGGGCGCCGGGAGCTGTTTTTT

J gene: TRBJ2-5
clone size: NA
CDR3 length: 11
D gene: NA
V gene: TRBV29-1
CDR3 protein: CSGVPDETQYF
CDR3 DNA: TGCAGCGGGGTCCCAGACGAGACCCAGTACTTC

J gene: TRBJ2-1
clone size: NA
CDR3 length: 14
D gene: NA
V gene: TRBV6-5
CDR3 protein: CASRERSSYNEQFF
CDR3 DNA: TGTGCCAGCAGGGAGCGGAGCTCCTACAATGAGCAGTTCTTC

J gene: TRBJ2-5
clone size: NA
CDR3 length: 12
D gene: NA
V gene: TRBV2
CDR3 protein: CASNLREETQYF
CDR3 DNA: TGTGCCAGCAACCTCCGGGAGGAGACCCAGTACTTC

J gene: TRBJ1-2
clone size: NA
CDR3 length: 13
D gene: NA
V gene: TRBV28
CDR3 protein: CASSSSRDLRYTF
CDR3 DNA: NA

J gene: TRBJ2-1
clone size: NA
CDR3 length: 16
D gene: NA
V gene: TRBV24-1
CDR3 protein: CATSDDPGVGPNEQFF
CDR3 DNA: TGTGCCACCAGTGACGACCCAGGGGTAGGACCGAATGAGCAGTTCTTC

J gene: TRBJ2-1
clone size: NA
CDR3 length: 17
D gene: TRBD1
V gene: TRBV24-1
CDR3 protein: CATSDPIQGDSYNEQFF
CDR3 DNA: TGTGCCACCAGTGATCCAATACAGGGGGACAGCTACAATGAGCAGTTCTTC

J gene: TRBJ2-2
clone size: NA
CDR3 length: 15
D gene: NA
V gene: TRBV6-5
CDR3 protein: CASRPLQANTGELFF
CDR3 DNA: TGTGCCAGCAGACCTCTACAGGCGAACACCGGGGAGCTGTTTTTT

J gene: TRBJ2-6
clone size: NA
CDR3 length: 17
D gene: TRBD1
V gene: TRBV7-6
CDR3 protein: CASSLGQARSGANVLTF
CDR3 DNA: TGTGCCAGCAGCTTGGGACAGGCCCGCTCTGGGGCCAACGTCCTGACTTTC

J gene: TRBJ1-1
clone size: once
CDR3 length: 13
D gene: NA
V gene: TRBV7-3
CDR3 protein: CASSLTGRTEAFF
CDR3 DNA: TGTGCCAGCAGCTTAACAGGGAGGACTGAAGCTTTCTTT

J gene: TRBJ1-2
clone size: NA
CDR3 length: 14
D gene: NA
V gene: TRBV25-1
CDR3 protein: CASSETRAIGTYTF
CDR3 DNA: TGTGCCAGCAGTGAAACCAGGGCGATTGGAACCTACACCTTC

J gene: TRBJ2-1
clone size: NA
CDR3 length: 17
D gene: NA
V gene: TRBV10-3
CDR3 protein: CAISEPPRIADYNEQFF
CDR3 DNA: TGTGCCATCAGTGAGCCGCCCCGGATAGCGGACTACAATGAGCAGTTCTTC

J gene: TRBJ2-1
clone size: NA
CDR3 length: 15
D gene: NA
V gene: TRBV4-1
CDR3 protein: CASSHTGTGRVEQFF
CDR3 DNA: TGCGCCAGCAGCCACACCGGGACTGGCCGGGTGGAGCAGTTCTTC

J gene: TRBJ2-3
clone size: NA
CDR3 length: 16
D gene: NA
V gene: TRBV9
CDR3 protein: CASSVGLTGVIDTQYF
CDR3 DNA: TGTGCCAGCAGCGTAGGGCTGACGGGAGTCATAGATACGCAGTATTTT

J gene: TRBJ2-7
clone size: NA
CDR3 length: 13
D gene: NA
V gene: TRBV11-2
CDR3 protein: CASSIREAYEQYF
CDR3 DNA: TGTGCCAGCAGCATCCGGGAAGCTTACGAGCAGTACTTC

J gene: TRBJ1-2
clone size: NA
CDR3 length: 14
D gene: NA
V gene: TRBV27
CDR3 protein: CASSLSSQDYGYTF
CDR3 DNA: TGTGCCAGCAGTTTATCGAGTCAGGACTATGGCTACACCTTC

J gene: TRBJ2-5
clone size: few
CDR3 length: 15
D gene: TRBD1
V gene: TRBV7-6
CDR3 protein: CASSLAGQLPETQYF
CDR3 DNA: TGTGCCAGCAGCTTAGCGGGACAGTTACCAGAGACCCAGTACTTC

J gene: TRBJ1-4
clone size: NA
CDR3 length: 14
D gene: NA
V gene: TRBV19
CDR3 protein: CASSSGEDDEKLFF
CDR3 DNA: TGTGCCAGTAGTAGCGGGGAAGACGACGAAAAACTGTTTTTT

J gene: TRBJ1-1
clone size: NA
CDR3 length: 15
D gene: TRBD1
V gene: TRBV4-1
CDR3 protein: CASSLYGRGDTEAFF
CDR3 DNA: TGCGCCAGCAGCTTATATGGCAGGGGGGACACTGAAGCTTTCTTT

J gene: TRBJ2-7
clone size: once
CDR3 length: 16
D gene: NA
V gene: TRBV1
CDR3 protein: CTSSHLSGTSLPEQYF
CDR3 DNA: TGCACCAGCAGCCATCTCTCCGGGACTTCTCTCCCCGAGCAGTACTTC

J gene: TRBJ1-6
clone size: NA
CDR3 length: 16
D gene: TRBD1
V gene: TRBV14
CDR3 protein: CASSTNRGRDNSPLHF
CDR3 DNA: TGTGCCAGCAGCACCAACAGGGGGCGAGATAATTCACCCCTCCACTTT

J gene: TRBJ1-3
clone size: NA
CDR3 length: 13
D gene: NA
V gene: TRBV9
CDR3 protein: CAAVKHSGNTIYF
CDR3 DNA: TGTGCCGCTGTTAAGCACTCTGGAAACACCATATATTTT

J gene: TRBJ2-5
clone size: NA
CDR3 length: 12
D gene: NA
V gene: TRBV4-1
CDR3 protein: CASSQEGETQYF
CDR3 DNA: TGCGCCAGCAGCCAAGAAGGAGAGACCCAGTACTTC